This TCR beta chain was recorded in a study of T-cell memory formation after mild COVID-19. Looked up from germline, CDR1 is SGHAT and CDR2 is FQNNGV. This CDR3 has 16 amino acids. The V and J ends lost 5 bases and 3 bases respectively, with 17 bases between them. Using its own MiXCR run on the 5' RACE reads, TCRdb lists one record per CDR3 protein. In the table there are 580,000 or so distinct CDR3 sequences, approximately 15% of which are singletons. This chain joins TRBV11-2 and TRBJ1-3, with D possibly TRBD1 on 5 matching bases. Sequenced material: PBMCs or a T cell subset sorted from them (not recorded which). This sequence originates from an adult woman who had mild COVID-19 (a few samples of this study predate the infection). Cell type and time point are not known. CDR3 in amino acids: CASSPLRWGDGNTIYF. For the CDR3, the DNA is TGTGCCAGCAGCCCTCTCCGATGGGGGGATGGAAACACCATATATTTT.